The 21 T cell receptor beta chains listed next were all sequenced from one sample in a study of blood T cells in healthy people across ages. A sample-barcoded 5' primer and a J-beta primer mix were used in a second PCR of roughly 7 to 11 cycles. MiXCR, applied by TCRdb to the 5' RACE reads, yields one record per CDR3 protein. The table includes hundreds of thousands of distinct CDR3 sequences, approximately 40% detected once. Sequencing was carried out using blood. All receptors derive from a man older than 75 in good health.

The CDR3 here is CASRGTSGRPTDTQYF. For the CDR3, the DNA is TGTGCCAGCAGGGGGACCAGCGGGAGGCCCACAGATACGCAGTATTTT. The chain couples TRBV25-1 to TRBJ2-3, with TRBD2 matching 9 bases. The CDR3 totals 16 residues. Losses at the gene ends were 6 bases for V and 2 bases for J; bases not matched to a gene: 9. In germline, CDR1 is MGHDK, CDR2 SYGVNS.

This rearrangement joins TRBV7-2 to TRBJ1-3; the match to TRBD1 covers 7 bases. The CDR3 is 14 amino acids. Germline trimming cut 4 bases from V and 1 base from J; bases unmatched to any gene: 1. Germline assignment: CDR1 SGHTA and CDR2 FQGNSA. This CDR3 reads CASSSTGSGNTIYF. CDR3 sequence (DNA): TGTGCCAGCAGCTCGACAGGGTCTGGAAACACCATATATTTT.

This clonotype was seen more than once but under ten times. CDR3 bases: TGTGCCAGCAGCCAAGAATGGAGGGAAGTCGGCAATCAGCCCCAGCATTTT. It is translated as CASSQEWREVGNQPQHF. The rearrangement joins TRBV4-2 to TRBJ1-5, with D unresolved. Germline V gene sequence: CDR1 LGHNA, CDR2 YNFKEQ. V was clipped by 0 bases and J by 2 bases, with 14 bases between them. The CDR3 has 17 residues.

This sequence joins TRBV6-2 or TRBV6-3 and TRBJ2-1; 7 bases map to TRBD1. Looked up from germline, CDR1 is MNHEY and CDR2 is SVGEGT. The CDR3 is 16 residues long. The J segment lost 6 bases and the V segment lost 8 bases, leaving 16 bases of the junction unmatched. CDR3 loop: CASLHIRQGAFNEQFF. The CDR3 region has the DNA TGTGCCAGCCTCCATATAAGACAGGGAGCCTTCAATGAGCAGTTCTTC.

This clonotype has a count of ten or more. The CDR3 region has the DNA TGTGCCAGCCAATCAACTAATGAAAAACTGTTTTTT. It specifies CASQSTNEKLFF. The V call is TRBV28, the J call TRBJ1-4, with D uncertain. The V gene's germline CDR1 is MDHEN and CDR2 SYDVKM. The CDR3 is 12 amino acids. Trimming cost V 8 bases and J 0 bases, with 4 bases left between them.

The chain links TRBV29-1 to TRBJ1-1, with TRBD1 matching over 8 bases. In germline, CDR1 is SQVTM, CDR2 ANQGSEA. V trimming: 4 bases; J trimming: 5 bases; junction bases outside the gene matches: 3. The CDR3 runs to 12 residues. CDR3 region: CSVAQGATEAFF. CDR3 sequence (DNA): TGCAGCGTTGCCCAGGGGGCAACTGAAGCTTTCTTT.

This chain connects TRBV6-2 or TRBV6-3 to TRBJ1-2, with D possibly TRBD1 on 5 matching bases. Germline V gives CDR1 MNHEY, CDR2 SVGEGT. The ends were cut back, 5 bases at V and 3 bases at J, with 10 bases in the middle. There are 13 residues in the CDR3. The CDR3 loop reads CASSADSYYGYTF. The CDR3 nucleotides are TGTGCCAGCAGTGCAGACAGCTACTATGGCTACACCTTC.

Regarding this clonotype: A single base separates this from a much larger clone, so it may be a read error. This rearrangement joins TRBV29-1 to TRBJ2-1; no clear D gene. Germline-derived CDR1 and CDR2 are SQVTM and ANQGSEA. V lost 0 bases and J lost 4, with 10 bases in between. The CDR3 spans 14 residues. The CDR3 sequence is CSVEERSRYNEQFF. CDR3 nucleotides: TGCAGCGTTGAAGAGAGGAGTAGATACAATGAGCAGTTCTTC.

The J gene is TRBJ2-1, the V gene TRBV3-1, with TRBD1 matching over 7 bases. CDR1 is LGHDT, CDR2 YNNKEL, per germline (reference sequence). The CDR3 totals 13 residues. With 4 bases clipped from V and 10 bases from J, the junction kept 7 bases outside the gene matches. The CDR3 sequence is CASSPLDRSEQFF. The CDR3 DNA reads TGTGCCAGCAGCCCCTTGGACAGGAGCGAGCAGTTCTTC.

CDR3 region: CSATERGGVLQAFF. The CDR3 nucleotides are TGCAGTGCTACCGAGAGAGGGGGCGTGCTCCAAGCTTTCTTT. The genes are TRBV20-1 and TRBJ1-1; TRBD1 matches at 7 bases. J gave up 9 bases and V 4 bases, and 14 bases lay outside the gene matches. Germline assignment: CDR1 DFQATT and CDR2 SNEGSKA (reference sequence). The CDR3 sequence is 14 residues long.

The genes are TRBV7-2 and TRBJ2-5; the D is unclear. The germline V and J ends were trimmed by 3 bases and 4 bases, with 9 bases remaining between them. The CDR3 contains 13 residues. CDR1 is SGHTA and CDR2 is FQGNSA in the germline V gene. DNA for the CDR3: TGTGCCAGCAGCTTTAAGGGATCAGAGACCCAGTACTTC. Encoded protein: CASSFKGSETQYF.

This clonotype appeared a single time. This chain joins TRBV20-1 and TRBJ2-3; D is perhaps TRBD2 (6 bases). V was cut by 2 bases and J by 2 bases, with 17 bases left in between. CDR3 length: 16 amino acids. Germline CDR1 DFQATT, CDR2 SNEGSKA (reference sequence). The DNA for the CDR3 is TGCAGTGCTAGACCGGGACCAGCGGGTTCCACAGATACGCAGTATTTT. Its translation is CSARPGPAGSTDTQYF.

This clonotype has only a few counts. The chain couples TRBV29-1 to TRBJ1-1; TRBD1 aligns across 7 bases. With V trimmed by 7 bases and J by 3 bases, 5 bases remained unmatched. CDR1 and CDR2 from the germline V gene are SQVTM and ANQGSEA. This CDR3 is built from 12 residues. CDR3 DNA: TGCAGCGCCGGCAGGGGGGACACTGAAGCTTTCTTT. As protein: CSAGRGDTEAFF.

This clonotype was recorded many times. The chain couples TRBV12-3 or TRBV12-4 to TRBJ2-7, with D tentatively TRBD2 (6 bases). Trimming left V 5 bases short and J 2 bases short, with 7 bases between. The CDR3 runs to 12 residues. CDR3 sequence: CASSPGAYEQYF. The DNA for the CDR3 is TGTGCCAGCAGTCCGGGGGCCTACGAGCAGTACTTC.

The chain uses TRBV6-2 or TRBV6-3 and TRBJ2-2; 8 bases map to TRBD2. The CDR3 runs 16 residues. V dropped 7 bases and J dropped 1; count of bases not matched to a gene: 8. In germline, CDR1 is MNHEY, CDR2 SVGEGT. CDR3 residues: CASIPQRGMNTGELFF. For the CDR3, the DNA is TGTGCCAGCATTCCCCAGCGGGGGATGAACACCGGGGAGCTGTTTTTT.

The chain joins TRBV7-9 to TRBJ2-5; the D gene is possibly TRBD1 (6 bases). Trimming took off 3 bases at V and 11 bases at J, with 19 bases between the two ends. The length of the CDR3 is 14 residues. CDR1 SEHNR and CDR2 FQNEAQ come from the germline V gene (reference sequence). This CDR3 is CASSLMGAYNEQYF. The DNA of the CDR3 is TGTGCCAGCAGCTTGATGGGGGCTTATAATGAGCAGTACTTC.

The CDR3 bases are TGTGCCAGCAGCTTACCCGGGGGGTCGGCCTACGAGCAGTACTTC. Translation: CASSLPGGSAYEQYF. J is TRBJ2-7 and V is TRBV11-2; the match to TRBD2 covers 7 bases. Germline V gives CDR1 SGHAT, CDR2 FQNNGV. Losses at the gene ends were 2 bases for V and 2 bases for J; bases not matched to a gene: 6. The CDR3 runs to 15 residues.

This clonotype was seen more than once but under ten times. The CDR3 region is CASSTSGVNEQFF. The CDR3 DNA reads as TGTGCCAGCAGTACTTCAGGGGTGAATGAGCAGTTCTTC. The genes are TRBV25-1 and TRBJ2-1; D perhaps matches TRBD1 (6 bases). The CDR3 extends over 13 amino acids. Germline V gene sequence: CDR1 MGHDK, CDR2 SYGVNS. Trimming took 5 bases from V and 7 from J, leaving 12 bases between them.

A few counts support this clonotype. The chain recombines TRBV28 with TRBJ2-7; a possible D gene is TRBD2 (5 bases). CDR1 and CDR2 from the germline V gene are MDHEN and SYDVKM. V was clipped by 5 bases and J by 2 bases, with 13 bases between them. CDR3 length: 14 residues. The CDR3 nucleotides are TGTGCCAGCAGTCCCTATGAGCGGACCTACGAGCAGTACTTC. It encodes CASSPYERTYEQYF.

In its sample, this clonotype was seen once. This sequence joins TRBV3-1 and TRBJ1-5; no clear D gene. The CDR3 extends over 15 amino acids. Deletions cut 4 bases from V and 5 bases from J, with 15 bases between. CDR1 and CDR2 (germline): LGHDT, YNNKEL (reference sequence). Here the CDR3 DNA reads TGTGCCAGCAGCCCCGGTAAGGGCGGGTATCAGCCCCAGCATTTT. This codes for CASSPGKGGYQPQHF.

The chain joins TRBV6-2 or TRBV6-3 to TRBJ2-5; 7 positions match TRBD1. After removal of 5 bases from V and 11 bases from J, the junction contained 17 bases not matched to a gene. CDR1 MNHEY and CDR2 SVGEGT come from the germline V gene. CDR3 length: 15 amino acids. CDR3 coding DNA: TGTGCCAGCAGTACCGGACAGGAAGCCTACAATGAGCAGTACTTC. This translates into CASSTGQEAYNEQYF.